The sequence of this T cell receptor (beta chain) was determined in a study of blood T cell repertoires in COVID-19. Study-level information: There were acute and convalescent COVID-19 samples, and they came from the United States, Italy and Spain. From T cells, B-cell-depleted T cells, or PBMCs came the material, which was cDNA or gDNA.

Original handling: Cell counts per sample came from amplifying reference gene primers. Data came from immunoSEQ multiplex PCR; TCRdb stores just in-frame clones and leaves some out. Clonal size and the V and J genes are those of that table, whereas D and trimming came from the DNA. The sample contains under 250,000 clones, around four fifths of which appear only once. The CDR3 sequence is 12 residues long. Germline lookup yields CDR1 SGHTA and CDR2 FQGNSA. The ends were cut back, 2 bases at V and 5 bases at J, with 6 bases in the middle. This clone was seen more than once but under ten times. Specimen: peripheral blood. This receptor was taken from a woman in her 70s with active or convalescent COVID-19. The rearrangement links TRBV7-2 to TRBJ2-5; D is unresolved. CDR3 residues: CASSLPGETQYF. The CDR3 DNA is TGTGCCAGCAGCTTACCGGGTGAGACCCAGTACTTC.